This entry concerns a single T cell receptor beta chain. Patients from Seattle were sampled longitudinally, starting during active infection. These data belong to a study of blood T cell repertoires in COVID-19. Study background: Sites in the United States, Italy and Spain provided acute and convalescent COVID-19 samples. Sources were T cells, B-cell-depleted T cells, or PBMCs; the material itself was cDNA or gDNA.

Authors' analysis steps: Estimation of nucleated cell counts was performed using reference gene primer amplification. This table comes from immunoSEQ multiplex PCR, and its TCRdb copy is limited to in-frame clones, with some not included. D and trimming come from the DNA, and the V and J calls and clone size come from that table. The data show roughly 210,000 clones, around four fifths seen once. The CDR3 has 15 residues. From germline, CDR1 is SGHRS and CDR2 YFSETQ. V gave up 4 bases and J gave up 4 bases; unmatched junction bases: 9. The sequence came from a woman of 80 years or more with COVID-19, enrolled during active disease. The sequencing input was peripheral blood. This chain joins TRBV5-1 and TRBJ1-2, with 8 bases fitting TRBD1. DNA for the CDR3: TGCGCCAGCAGCACTGGACAGGGTGCTTTCTATGGCTACACCTTC. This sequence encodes CASSTGQGAFYGYTF.